What follows is one TCR beta chain and its context. The target antigen is unknown. The sample originates from a study of T cells after yellow fever vaccination. Study-level results: Some clonotypes, a small share, were shared between CD4 and CD8 compartments.

TCRdb passed the 5' RACE reads through MiXCR, listing each CDR3 protein once. This repertoire shows about 330,000 distinct CDR3 sequences, 7% to 10% found once; its top ten account for approximately 16%. The receptor's source is a man between 18 and 35 years old who received the YFV17D yellow fever vaccine. The specimen comprised PBMCs, sampled 35 to 50 days after the first yellow fever vaccination.

The CDR3: CASSQALGTSASPYNEQFF. The CDR3 DNA follows: TGTGCCAGCAGCCAAGCGCTAGGGACTAGCGCGTCCCCCTACAATGAGCAGTTCTTC. This chain links TRBV4-2 with TRBJ2-1, with 10 bases identical to TRBD2. V trimming: 1 base; J trimming: 2 bases; junction bases outside the gene matches: 11. In germline, CDR1 is LGHNA, CDR2 YNFKEQ. CDR3 length: 19 amino acids.